This T cell receptor (beta chain) was recorded in a study of T-cell memory formation after mild COVID-19. Study-level information: In these data, TCR clusters were largely donor specific.

5'RACE primed at constant segments yielded TCR alpha and TCR beta cDNA libraries bearing sample barcodes and UMIs. TCRdb re-called the 5' RACE reads through MiXCR, storing one row per CDR3 protein. The sample has roughly 450,000 distinct CDR3 sequences, roughly 18% seen once. Sequenced: PBMCs or a T cell subset sorted from them (not recorded which). The sequence was obtained from an adult woman who had mild COVID-19 (a few samples of this study predate the infection). Cell type and time point are not known.

The CDR3 loop is CASSMSVGRRYNEQFF. CDR3 sequence (DNA): TGTGCCAGCAGTATGTCTGTGGGGAGGAGGTACAATGAGCAGTTCTTC. J is TRBJ2-1 and V is TRBV27; a possible D gene is TRBD2 (6 bases). The V gene lost 5 bases and the J gene lost 4 bases, with 18 bases spanning the gap. The CDR3 covers 16 residues. Germline CDR1 reads MNHEY; CDR2 reads SMNVEV (reference sequence).